The present T cell receptor beta chain was sequenced within a study of blood T cell repertoires in COVID-19. On the study more broadly: Italy, Spain and the United States were the sources of the convalescent and acute COVID-19 samples. PBMCs, B-cell-depleted T cells, or T cells were the source of the cDNA or gDNA that made up the material.

Some clones are missing from TCRdb's copy, which holds only in-frame ones; the method was immunoSEQ multiplex PCR. The sample lists 200,000 to 250,000 clones; 88% were seen once. This CDR3 has 13 residues. Germline CDR1 is GTSNPN and CDR2 is SVGIG (reference sequence). V lost 4 bases, J lost 4 bases, and 5 bases stayed unmatched. This sequence was found in a woman between 55 and 75 years old with acute or convalescent COVID-19. The sample comprised peripheral blood. The chain recombines TRBV30 with TRBJ1-2; 8 bases align to TRBD1. The CDR3 spells CAWTIDRGYGYTF. The DNA for the CDR3 is TGTGCCTGGACCATCGACAGGGGCTATGGCTACACCTTC.